These 8 T cell receptor beta chains were all obtained from the same sample, sequenced in a study of control samples from healthy donors and cancer patients. TCRdb's copy holds only in-frame clones and misses some; the assay was immunoSEQ multiplex PCR. The sample includes roughly 90,000 clones, approximately 78% seen only once; the top ten take roughly 9.8%. Sequencing was carried out using blood. These receptors all come from a woman in her sixties in good health.

The V gene is TRBV6-5, the J gene TRBJ1-1, with a tentative D call TRBD1 (5 bases). Germline V gene sequence: CDR1 MNHEY, CDR2 SVGAGI. The CDR3 spans 16 residues. Trimming removed 0 bases at V and 4 bases at J, with 15 bases between. DNA of the CDR3: TGTGCCAGCAGTTACTCGAACCGGGGAAGGGGCACTGAAGCTTTCTTT. It encodes CASSYSNRGRGTEAFF.

V and J are TRBV3-1 (or the pseudogene TRBV3-2) and TRBJ1-1; no clear D. Trimming shortened V by 0 bases and J by 8 bases, and 10 bases separated the two germline ends. The CDR3 covers 13 residues. Germline lookup yields CDR1 LGHDT and CDR2 YNNKEL (reference sequence). The chain's CDR3 is CASSQEGVREAFF. The CDR3, as DNA: TGTGCCAGCAGCCAAGAGGGAGTACGGGAAGCTTTCTTT.

This chain links TRBV29-1 with TRBJ2-1; 7 bases map to TRBD2. V shed 6 bases and J 1 base; nucleotides not matched to a gene: 3. CDR1 and CDR2 (germline): SQVTM, ANQGSEA. This CDR3 contains 13 residues. CDR3 residues: CSVGGGSYNEQFF. Written as DNA, the CDR3 is TGCAGCGTCGGCGGGGGTTCCTACAATGAGCAGTTCTTC.

The CDR3 protein is CASSRDTVYGYTF. CDR3 sequence (DNA): TGCGCCAGCAGTCGGGACACCGTCTATGGCTACACCTTC. The J gene is TRBJ1-2, the V gene TRBV10-1; maybe TRBD1 (6 bases). Germline V gene sequence: CDR1 WNHNN, CDR2 SYGVQD (reference sequence). CDR3 length: 13 residues. V lost 5 bases, J lost 4 bases, and 11 bases lay in between.

This sequence joins TRBV5-4 and TRBJ2-6; no firm D call. CDR3 length equals 20 residues. Germline V lookup: CDR1 SGHNT, CDR2 YYREEE (reference sequence). The V and J ends lost 0 bases and 0 bases respectively, with 19 bases between them. CDR3 sequence: CASSLGGRGVASSGANVLTF. In DNA, the CDR3 is TGTGCCAGCAGCTTGGGGGGTCGCGGCGTAGCCAGCTCTGGGGCCAACGTCCTGACTTTC. Full variable domain (remainder filled in from reference TRBV5-4 and TRBJ2-6): ETGVTQSPTHLIKTRGQQVTLRCSSQSGHNTVSWYQQALGQGPQFIFQYYREEENGRGNFPPRFSGLQFPNYSSELNVNALELDDSALYLCASSLGGRGVASSGANVLTFGAGSRLTVL.

The chain is built from TRBV6-5 and TRBJ2-3, with TRBD2 matching 7 bases. V shed 6 bases, J shed 2 bases, and the junction held 8 bases outside the gene matches. The CDR3 is made up of 15 amino acids. Germline assignment: CDR1 MNHEY and CDR2 SVGAGI. Here the CDR3 DNA reads TGTGCCAGCAGCCTGACTAGCTCTCTCACAGATACGCAGTATTTT. It yields the protein CASSLTSSLTDTQYF.

The V and J genes are TRBV10-3 and TRBJ1-1; D unclear. Trimming took 2 bases from V and 8 from J, leaving 15 bases between them. There are 14 residues in the CDR3. Germline V gene data show CDR1 as ENHRY and CDR2 as SYGVKD. For the CDR3, the DNA is TGTGCCATCAGTGAGGAGGGTTCGACCGACGAAGCTTTCTTT. Amino acid sequence: CAISEEGSTDEAFF.

Only one count was recorded for this clone. The chain has TRBV6-5 and TRBJ1-1; a weak D match, TRBD1 (6 bases). The CDR3 is 15 amino acids. Germline V gene sequence: CDR1 MNHEY, CDR2 SVGAGI. The V gene lost 5 bases and the J gene lost 2 bases, with 15 bases spanning the gap. The CDR3 protein is CASSPNRQANTEAFF. The CDR3 DNA is TGTGCCAGCAGTCCAAACCGACAGGCAAACACTGAAGCTTTCTTT.